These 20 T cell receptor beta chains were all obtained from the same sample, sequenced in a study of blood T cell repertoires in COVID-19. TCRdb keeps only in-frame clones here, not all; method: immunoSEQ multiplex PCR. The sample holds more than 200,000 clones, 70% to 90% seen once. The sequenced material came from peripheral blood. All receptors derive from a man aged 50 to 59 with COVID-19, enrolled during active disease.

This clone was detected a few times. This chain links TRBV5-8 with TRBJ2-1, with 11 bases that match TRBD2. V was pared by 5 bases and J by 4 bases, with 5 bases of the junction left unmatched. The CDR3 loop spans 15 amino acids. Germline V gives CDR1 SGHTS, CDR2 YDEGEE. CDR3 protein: CASRGTSGGYNEQFF. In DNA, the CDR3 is TGTGCCAGCAGAGGGACTAGCGGAGGTTACAATGAGCAGTTCTTC.

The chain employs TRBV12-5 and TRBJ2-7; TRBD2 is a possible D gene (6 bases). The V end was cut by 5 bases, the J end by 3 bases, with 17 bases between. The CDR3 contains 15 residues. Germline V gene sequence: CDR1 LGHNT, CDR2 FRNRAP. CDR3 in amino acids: CASGPSGGLSYEQYF. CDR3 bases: TGTGCTAGTGGTCCGTCCGGGGGACTGAGCTACGAGCAGTACTTC.

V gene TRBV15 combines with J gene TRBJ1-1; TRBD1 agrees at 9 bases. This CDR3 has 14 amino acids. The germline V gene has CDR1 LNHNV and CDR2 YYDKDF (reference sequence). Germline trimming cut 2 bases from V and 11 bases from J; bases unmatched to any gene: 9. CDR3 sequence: CATSRIRDRAEAFF. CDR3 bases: TGTGCCACCAGCAGAATCCGGGACAGGGCGGAGGCTTTCTTT.

The CDR3: CASSLYLAGSTDTQYF. DNA for the CDR3: TGTGCCAGCAGCTTGTACCTAGCGGGGAGCACAGATACGCAGTATTTT. The rearrangement joins TRBV5-6 to TRBJ2-3; 9 bases are a match to TRBD2. Trimming at V came to 1 base and at J to 0 bases, leaving 3 bases not matched to a gene. The CDR3 is made up of 16 amino acids. CDR1 and CDR2 from the germline V gene are SGHDT and YYEEEE.

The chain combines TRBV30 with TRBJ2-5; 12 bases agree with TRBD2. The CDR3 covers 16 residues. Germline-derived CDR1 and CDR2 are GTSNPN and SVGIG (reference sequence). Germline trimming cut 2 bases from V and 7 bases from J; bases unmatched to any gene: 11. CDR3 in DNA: TGTGCCTGGAGTACTGGACTAGCGGGGCCCGTCCGGACCCAGTACTTC. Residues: CAWSTGLAGPVRTQYF.

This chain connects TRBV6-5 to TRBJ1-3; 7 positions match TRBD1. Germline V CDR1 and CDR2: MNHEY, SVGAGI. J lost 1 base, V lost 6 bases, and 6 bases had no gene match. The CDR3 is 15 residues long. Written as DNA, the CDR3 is TGTGCCAGCAGCCCCGGGACAGCATCTGGAAACACCATATATTTT. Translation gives CASSPGTASGNTIYF.

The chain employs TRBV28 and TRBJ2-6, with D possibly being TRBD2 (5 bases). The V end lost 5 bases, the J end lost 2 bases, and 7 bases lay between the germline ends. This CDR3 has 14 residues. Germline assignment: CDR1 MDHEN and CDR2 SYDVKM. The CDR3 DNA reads TGTGCCAGCAGTGAGGGTGCTGGGGCCAACGTCCTGACTTTC. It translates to CASSEGAGANVLTF.

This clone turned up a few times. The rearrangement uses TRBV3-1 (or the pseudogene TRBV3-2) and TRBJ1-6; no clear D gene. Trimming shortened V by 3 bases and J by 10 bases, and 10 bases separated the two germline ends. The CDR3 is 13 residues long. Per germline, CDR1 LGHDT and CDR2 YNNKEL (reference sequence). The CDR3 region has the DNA TGTGCCAGCAGCCAGACCGGGGAATCACCCCTCCACTTT. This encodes CASSQTGESPLHF.

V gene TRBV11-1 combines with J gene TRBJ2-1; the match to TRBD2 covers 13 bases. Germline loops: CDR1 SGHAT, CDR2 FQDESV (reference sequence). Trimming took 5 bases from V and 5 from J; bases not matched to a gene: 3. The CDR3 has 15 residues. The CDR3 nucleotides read TGTGCCAGCAGCCCGGGACTAGCGGGGCACAATGAGCAGTTCTTC. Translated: CASSPGLAGHNEQFF.

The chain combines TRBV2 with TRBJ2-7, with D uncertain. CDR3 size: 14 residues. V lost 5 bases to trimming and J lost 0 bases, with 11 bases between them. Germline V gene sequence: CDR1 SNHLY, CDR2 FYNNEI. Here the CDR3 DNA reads TGTGCCAGCAGTAAAGAATACAACTCCTACGAGCAGTACTTC. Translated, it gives CASSKEYNSYEQYF. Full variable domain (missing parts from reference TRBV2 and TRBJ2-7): EPEVTQTPSHQVTQMGQEVILRCVPISNHLYFYWYRQILGQKVEFLVSFYNNEISEKSEIFDDQFSVERPDGSNFTLKIRSTKLEDSAMYFCASSKEYNSYEQYFGPGTRLTVT.

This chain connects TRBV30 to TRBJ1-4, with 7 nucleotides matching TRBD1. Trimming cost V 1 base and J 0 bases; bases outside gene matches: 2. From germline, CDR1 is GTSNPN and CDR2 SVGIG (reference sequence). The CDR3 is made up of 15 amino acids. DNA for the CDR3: TGTGCCTGGAGTGCTACAGGGGCAACTAATGAAAAACTGTTTTTT. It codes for CAWSATGATNEKLFF.

As DNA, the CDR3 is TGTGCCAGTAGTATGACTAGGCAGGCCCGGGCTGAAGCTTTCTTT. Residues: CASSMTRQARAEAFF. This chain joins TRBV19 and TRBJ1-1; D call uncertain. The CDR3 totals 15 residues. Looked up from germline, CDR1 is LNHDA and CDR2 is SQIVND (reference sequence). Trimming cost V 3 bases and J 6 bases, with 17 bases left between them.

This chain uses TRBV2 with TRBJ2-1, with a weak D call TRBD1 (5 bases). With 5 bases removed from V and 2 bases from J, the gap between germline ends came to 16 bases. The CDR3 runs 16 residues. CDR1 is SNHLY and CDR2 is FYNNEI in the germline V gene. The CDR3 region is CASSYRWSGPYNEQFF. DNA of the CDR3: TGTGCCAGCAGTTACCGTTGGTCAGGGCCCTACAATGAGCAGTTCTTC. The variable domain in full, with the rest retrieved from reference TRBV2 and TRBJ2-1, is EPEVTQTPSHQVTQMGQEVILRCVPISNHLYFYWYRQILGQKVEFLVSFYNNEISEKSEIFDDQFSVERPDGSNFTLKIRSTKLEDSAMYFCASSYRWSGPYNEQFFGPGTRLTVL.

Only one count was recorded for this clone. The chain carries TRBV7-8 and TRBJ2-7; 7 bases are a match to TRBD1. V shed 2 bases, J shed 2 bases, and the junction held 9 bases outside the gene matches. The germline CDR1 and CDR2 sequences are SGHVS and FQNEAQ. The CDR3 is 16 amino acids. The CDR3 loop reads CASSLISGTETYEQYF. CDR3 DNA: TGTGCCAGCAGCTTAATTTCGGGGACAGAGACCTACGAGCAGTACTTC.

This chain's CDR3 is CASSQDFGFTGATNEKLFF. The CDR3 DNA reads as TGCGCCAGCAGCCAAGATTTCGGCTTTACCGGGGCAACTAATGAAAAACTGTTTTTT. V and J are TRBV4-1 and TRBJ1-4; D gene ambiguous. Germline loops: CDR1 MGHRA, CDR2 YSYEKL. With 0 bases removed from V and 0 bases from J, the gap between germline ends came to 17 bases. The CDR3 sequence is 19 residues long.

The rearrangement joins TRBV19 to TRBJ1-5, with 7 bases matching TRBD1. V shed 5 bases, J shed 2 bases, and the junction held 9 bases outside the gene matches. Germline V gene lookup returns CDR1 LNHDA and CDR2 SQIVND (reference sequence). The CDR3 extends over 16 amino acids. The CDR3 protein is CASSERGGGGNQPQHF. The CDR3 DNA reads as TGTGCCAGTAGTGAAAGAGGAGGGGGCGGCAATCAGCCCCAGCATTTT.

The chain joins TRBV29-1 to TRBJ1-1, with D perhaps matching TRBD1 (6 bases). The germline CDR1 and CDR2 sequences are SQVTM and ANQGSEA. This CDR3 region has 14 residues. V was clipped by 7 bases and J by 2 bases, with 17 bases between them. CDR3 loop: CSARRLDRNTEAFF. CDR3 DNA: TGCAGCGCCCGGCGGCTGGACAGAAACACTGAAGCTTTCTTT.

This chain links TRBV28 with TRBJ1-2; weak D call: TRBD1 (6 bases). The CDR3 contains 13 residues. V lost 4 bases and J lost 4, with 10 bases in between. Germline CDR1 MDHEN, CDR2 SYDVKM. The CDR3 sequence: CASSSDRPYGYTF. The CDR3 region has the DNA TGTGCCAGCAGTTCAGACAGGCCCTATGGCTACACCTTC.

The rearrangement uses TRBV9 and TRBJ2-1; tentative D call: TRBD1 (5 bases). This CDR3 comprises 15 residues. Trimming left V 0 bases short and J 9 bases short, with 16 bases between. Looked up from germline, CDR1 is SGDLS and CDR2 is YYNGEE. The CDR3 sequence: CASSVAGAAASEQFF. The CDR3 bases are TGTGCCAGCAGCGTAGCTGGGGCGGCAGCTTCTGAGCAGTTCTTC.

The CDR3: CASSLAEFNTIYF. In nucleotides, the CDR3 is TGTGCCAGCAGCTTAGCAGAATTCAACACCATATATTTT. The chain employs TRBV11-2 and TRBJ1-3; D not resolved. Looked up from germline, CDR1 is SGHAT and CDR2 is FQNNGV. Trimming pared 1 base from V and 7 bases from J, leaving 8 bases between. This CDR3 has 13 amino acids.